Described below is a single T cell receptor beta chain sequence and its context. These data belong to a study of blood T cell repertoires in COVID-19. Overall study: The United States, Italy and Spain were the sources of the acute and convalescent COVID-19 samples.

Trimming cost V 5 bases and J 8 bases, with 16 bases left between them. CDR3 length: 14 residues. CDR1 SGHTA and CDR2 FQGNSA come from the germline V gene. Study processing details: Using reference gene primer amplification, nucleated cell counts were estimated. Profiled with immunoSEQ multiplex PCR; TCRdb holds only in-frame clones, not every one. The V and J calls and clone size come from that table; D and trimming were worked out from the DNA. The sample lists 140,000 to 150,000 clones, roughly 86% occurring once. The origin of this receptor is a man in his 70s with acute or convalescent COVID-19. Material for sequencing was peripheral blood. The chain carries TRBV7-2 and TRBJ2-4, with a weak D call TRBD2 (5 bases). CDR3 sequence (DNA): TGTGCCAGCAGCCCAGCGGCTCTGAGGGACATTCAGTACTTC. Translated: CASSPAALRDIQYF.